This TCR beta chain appears in the sequencing data of a study of blood T cells in healthy people across ages. Broader study findings: Using unsorted PBMCs precluded a conclusive naive versus antigen-experienced comparison.

Per sample, a minimum of 6.5 million PBMCs were isolated. Total RNA was extracted at no less than 6 micrograms per sample. As to this clonotype: Its antigen is unidentified.

Germline V lookup: CDR1 SGDLS, CDR2 YYNGEE. Trimming at V came to 0 bases and at J to 1 base, leaving 1 base not matched to a gene. The CDR3 length is 15 residues. The authors ran a second PCR of 7 to 11 cycles using a sample-barcoded 5' primer and a J-beta primer mix. Every molecule of cDNA carried a tag from a template-switch adaptor with 12 random nucleotides. Each CDR3 protein gets one entry after TCRdb re-called the 5' RACE reads with MiXCR. The data hold about 670,000 distinct CDR3 sequences, with 40% to 50% observed a single time. Sequenced sample: blood. The source of this sequence is a man older than 75 in good health. The rearrangement links TRBV9 to TRBJ2-5, with TRBD2 matching 9 bases. CDR3 in DNA: TGTGCCAGCAGCGTAGGGACTAGCGCCCAAGAGACCCAGTACTTC. It is translated as CASSVGTSAQETQYF.